The 21 T cell receptor beta chains below come from one sample, sequenced in a study of CXCR3-negative and CXCR3-positive naive CD8 T cells. UMI labels and 5' RACE were used to prepare the TRB cDNA libraries. TCRdb reworked the 5' RACE reads into one entry per CDR3 protein, no DNA. In all, the sample yields just under 65,000 distinct CDR3 sequences. General study findings and limits: CXCR3-negative naive cells had less hydrophobic TRB CDR3s than did CXCR3-positive naive cells.

Their antigen targets remain unknown. Sequenced: naive CXCR3+ CD8+ T cells from blood. Subset reported: CD45RO-CCR7+CD27+CD95- naive CD8+ T cells expressing CXCR3 (TNR3+). Every receptor here comes from a human donor in good health. Some clones in this sample may be carry-over from other donors' samples.

This rearrangement joins TRBV5-1 to TRBJ2-7; the D call from TCRdb, TRBD1, cannot be confirmed without DNA. This CDR3 has 15 residues. Per germline, CDR1 SGHRS and CDR2 YFSETQ. The CDR3 region is CASSPGQRGLGEQYF. The complete variable domain, with remaining parts taken from reference TRBV5-1 and TRBJ2-7, reads KAGVTQTPRYLIKTRGQQVTLSCSPISGHRSVSWYQQTPGQGLQFLFEYFSETQRNKGNFPGRFSGRQFSNSRSEMNVSTLELGDSALYLCASSPGQRGLGEQYFGPGTRLTVT.

This rearrangement joins TRBV29-1 to TRBJ2-1. Germline V gene data show CDR1 as SQVTM and CDR2 as ANQGSEA. The CDR3 loop spans 11 amino acids. The CDR3 loop is CSVVQYNEQFF.

The chain is built from TRBV5-1 and TRBJ2-7; the D call from TCRdb, TRBD2, cannot be confirmed without DNA. Per germline, CDR1 SGHRS and CDR2 YFSETQ. CDR3 length equals 15 residues. This CDR3 reads CASSESSGGSYEQYF.

The rearrangement joins TRBV6-2 or TRBV6-3 to TRBJ2-5; the TCRdb call, TRBD1, lacks DNA for checking. CDR1 MNHEY and CDR2 SVGEGT come from the germline V gene. This CDR3 is built from 16 residues. The CDR3 region is CASSTSREKYQETQYF.

This sequence joins TRBV2 and TRBJ2-1; the TCRdb call, TRBD2, lacks DNA for checking. This CDR3 comprises 16 residues. Looked up from germline, CDR1 is SNHLY and CDR2 is FYNNEI. CDR3: CASSEAGPSGGNEQFF.

This chain connects TRBV7-9 to TRBJ2-3. CDR1 is SEHNR, CDR2 FQNEAQ, per germline (reference sequence). The CDR3 has 15 amino acids. The CDR3 loop is CASSPSGFLTDTQYF.

The rearrangement links TRBV9 to TRBJ2-5; TCRdb gives TRBD2 as the D gene, but with no DNA this cannot be confirmed. The germline gives CDR1 SGDLS, CDR2 YYNGEE. The CDR3 loop spans 15 amino acids. CDR3 region: CASSVIGRTQETQYF.

CDR3 in amino acids: CASSLPRTGVSSYEQYF. The chain links TRBV7-9 to TRBJ2-7; absent DNA, TCRdb's TRBD1 call cannot be checked. The CDR3 has 17 residues. CDR1 is SEHNR, CDR2 FQNEAQ, per germline (reference sequence).

The chain recombines TRBV7-2 with TRBJ2-1. Germline V gives CDR1 SGHTA, CDR2 FQGNSA. The CDR3 contains 13 residues. CDR3: CASSLVPDNEQFF.

The genes are TRBV29-1 and TRBJ2-7; TCRdb names TRBD2, which stays unverified in the absence of DNA. In germline, CDR1 is SQVTM, CDR2 ANQGSEA. This CDR3 has 14 residues. Here the CDR3 reads CSVRTSGSFYEQYF.

This chain connects TRBV4-3 to TRBJ1-1. Germline CDR1 and CDR2: LGHNA and YSLEER. The CDR3 extends over 18 amino acids. CDR3 region: CASSQQNWAESLNTEAFF.

This CDR3 is CSERAMGGYTF. This chain joins TRBV29-1 and TRBJ1-2. From germline, CDR1 is SQVTM and CDR2 ANQGSEA. The length of the CDR3 is 11 residues.

The chain uses TRBV7-9 and TRBJ1-1; the D call of TRBD1 rests on TCRdb alone, since no DNA is present to check it. Germline V gene lookup returns CDR1 SEHNR and CDR2 FQNEAQ (reference sequence). The CDR3 runs 12 residues. The CDR3 sequence: CAGGAGSTEAFF.

This chain connects TRBV21-1 to TRBJ1-5. TRBV21-1 is a pseudogene locus. The CDR3 sequence is 15 residues long. The CDR3 region is CASRSDGPLWQPQHF.

The chain carries TRBV29-1 and TRBJ2-3; TCRdb returns TRBD2, unconfirmable since there is no DNA. Germline V lookup: CDR1 SQVTM, CDR2 ANQGSEA. This CDR3 is built from 15 residues. The CDR3 spells CSVWTSGDSTDTQYF.

The V call is TRBV30, the J call TRBJ1-1. CDR1 is GTSNPN, CDR2 SVGIG, per germline (reference sequence). This CDR3 is 13 amino acids long. CDR3: CAWSVSGNNEAFF.

J is TRBJ2-7 and V is TRBV27. Germline CDR1 reads MNHEY; CDR2 reads SMNVEV (reference sequence). The CDR3 loop spans 11 amino acids. CDR3 amino acids: CASSVGYEQYF.

V gene TRBV29-1 combines with J gene TRBJ2-1; TCRdb proposes TRBD1, but this gene call is untestable without DNA. The germline CDR1 and CDR2 sequences are SQVTM and ANQGSEA. The CDR3 has 17 amino acids. CDR3 loop: CSTLGQGGPYGNNEQFF.

This chain joins TRBV28 and TRBJ1-2. This CDR3 is built from 11 residues. CDR1 is MDHEN, CDR2 SYDVKM, per germline. CDR3 in amino acids: CASSVFSGYTF.

The rearrangement uses TRBV29-1 and TRBJ1-1; the D call of TRBD1 rests on TCRdb alone, since no DNA is present to check it. This CDR3 has 14 amino acids. In germline, CDR1 is SQVTM, CDR2 ANQGSEA. CDR3 amino acids: CSVGVAGVNTEAFF.

The rearrangement links TRBV25-1 to TRBJ2-7; checking the TCRdb D call of TRBD1 is not possible without DNA. CDR1 is MGHDK, CDR2 SYGVNS, per germline. The CDR3 runs 13 residues. CDR3 amino acids: CASSAAQGIEQYF.